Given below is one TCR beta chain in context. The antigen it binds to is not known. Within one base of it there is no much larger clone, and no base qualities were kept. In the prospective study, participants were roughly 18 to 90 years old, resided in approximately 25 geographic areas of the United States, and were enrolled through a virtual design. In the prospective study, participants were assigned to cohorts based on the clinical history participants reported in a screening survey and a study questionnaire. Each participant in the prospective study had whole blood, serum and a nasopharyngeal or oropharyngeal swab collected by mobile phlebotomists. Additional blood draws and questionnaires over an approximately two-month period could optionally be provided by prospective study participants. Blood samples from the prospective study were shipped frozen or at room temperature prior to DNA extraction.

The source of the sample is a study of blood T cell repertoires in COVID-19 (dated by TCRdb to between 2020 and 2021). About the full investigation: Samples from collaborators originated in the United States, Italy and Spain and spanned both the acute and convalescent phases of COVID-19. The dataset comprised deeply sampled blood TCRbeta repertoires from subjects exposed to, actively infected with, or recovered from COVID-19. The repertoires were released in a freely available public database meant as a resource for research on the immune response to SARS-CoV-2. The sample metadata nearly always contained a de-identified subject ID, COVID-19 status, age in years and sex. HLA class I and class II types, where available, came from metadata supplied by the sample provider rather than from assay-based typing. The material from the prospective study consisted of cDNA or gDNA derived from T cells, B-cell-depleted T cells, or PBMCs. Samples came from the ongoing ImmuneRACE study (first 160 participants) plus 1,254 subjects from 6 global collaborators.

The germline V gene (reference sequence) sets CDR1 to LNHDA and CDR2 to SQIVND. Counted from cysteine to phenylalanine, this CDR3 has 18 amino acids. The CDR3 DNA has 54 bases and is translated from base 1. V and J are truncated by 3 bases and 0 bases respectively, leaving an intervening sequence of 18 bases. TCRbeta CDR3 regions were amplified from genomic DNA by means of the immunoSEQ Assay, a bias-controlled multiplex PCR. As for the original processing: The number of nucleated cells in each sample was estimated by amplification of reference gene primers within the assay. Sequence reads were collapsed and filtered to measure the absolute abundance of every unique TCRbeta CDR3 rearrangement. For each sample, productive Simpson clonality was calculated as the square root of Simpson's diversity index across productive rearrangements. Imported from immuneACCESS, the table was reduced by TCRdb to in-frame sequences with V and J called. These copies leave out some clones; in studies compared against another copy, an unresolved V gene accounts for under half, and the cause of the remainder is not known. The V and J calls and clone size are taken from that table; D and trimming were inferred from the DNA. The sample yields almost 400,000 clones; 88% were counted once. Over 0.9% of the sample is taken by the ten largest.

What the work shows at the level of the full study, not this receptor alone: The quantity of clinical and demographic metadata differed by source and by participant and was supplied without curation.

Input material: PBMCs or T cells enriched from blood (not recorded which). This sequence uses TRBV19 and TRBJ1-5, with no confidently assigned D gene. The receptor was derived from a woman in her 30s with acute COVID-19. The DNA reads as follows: TGTGCCAGTAGTATTGGAGGCAGAGGAGAGTATAGCAATCAGCCCCAGCATTTT. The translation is CASSIGGRGEYSNQPQHF.